This T cell receptor beta chain was obtained from a study of PD-1 blockade in classical Hodgkin lymphoma. TCRdb keeps only in-frame clones here, not all; method: immunoSEQ multiplex PCR. The table lists 10,000 to 15,000 clones, roughly nine tenths of them singletons. The ends were cut back, 2 bases at V and 5 bases at J, with 18 bases in the middle. This CDR3 spans 16 amino acids. Per the germline V gene, CDR1 is MNHNY and CDR2 is SVGAGI (reference sequence). With no exception, relapse followed autologous stem cell transplantation in all patients, and brentuximab vedotin exposure varied. Magnetic negative selection served to purify CD4+ T cells out of PBMCs that had been thawed.

J is TRBJ1-1 and V is TRBV6-6; D ambiguous. The source material was CD4+ T cells from blood, sampled at baseline. The clonotype comes from a human donor with classical Hodgkin lymphoma. CDR3 sequence reads: CASSYVARLSGTEAFF. For the CDR3, the DNA is TGTGCCAGCAGTTACGTGGCACGGCTGAGTGGGACTGAAGCTTTCTTT.